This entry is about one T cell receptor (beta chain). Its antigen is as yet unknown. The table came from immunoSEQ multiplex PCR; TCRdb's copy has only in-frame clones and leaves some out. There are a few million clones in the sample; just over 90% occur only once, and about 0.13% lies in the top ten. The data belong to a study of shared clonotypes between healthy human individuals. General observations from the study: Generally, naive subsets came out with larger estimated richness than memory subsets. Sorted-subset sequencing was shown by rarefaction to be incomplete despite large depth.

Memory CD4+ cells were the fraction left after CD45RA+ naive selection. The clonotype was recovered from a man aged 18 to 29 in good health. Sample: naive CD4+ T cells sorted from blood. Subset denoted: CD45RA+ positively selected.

CDR3 loop: CASSLVRGGEQYF. The CDR3 DNA sequence: TGTGCCAGTAGTTTGGTCCGGGGTGGGGAGCAGTACTTC. This sequence joins TRBV19 and TRBJ2-7; maybe TRBD2 (5 bases). Germline V CDR1 and CDR2: LNHDA, SQIVND (reference sequence). The CDR3 consists of 13 residues. V lost 5 bases, J lost 7 bases, and 15 bases lay in between.